One and the same sample provided the 14 T cell receptor beta chains below, sequenced in a study of shared clonotypes between healthy human individuals. Here immunoSEQ multiplex PCR was the method, and the copy in TCRdb shows in-frame clones only, minus some. The table includes 800,000 to 1,200,000 clones, approximately 80% detected once. Sequencing used memory CD4+ T cells from PBMCs. The subset is: CD45RA-negative fraction. All receptors derive from a man aged 18 to 29 in good health. Some clones in this sample may be carry-over from other donors' samples.

This clone was observed a handful of times. CDR3 sequence (DNA): TGTGCCAGCAGAAAAACAGGGGAAGAGACCCAGTACTTC. Translating gives CASRKTGEETQYF. This chain connects TRBV5-5 to TRBJ2-5; 7 bases map to TRBD1. The CDR3 is 13 amino acids. The V gene's germline CDR1 is SGHKS and CDR2 YYEKEE (reference sequence). J gave up 3 bases and V 5 bases, and 4 bases lay outside the gene matches.

This sequence joins TRBV18 and TRBJ2-7; 11 bases agree with TRBD2. The CDR3 runs 16 residues. Germline loops: CDR1 KGHSH, CDR2 LQKENI. The trim removed 2 bases at V and 2 bases at J, leaving 5 bases unmatched. CDR3 protein: CASSPIGTSGTYEQYF. CDR3 bases: TGTGCCAGCTCACCAATTGGGACTAGCGGTACCTACGAGCAGTACTTC.

The V and J genes are TRBV5-1 and TRBJ2-1; 7 nucleotides line up with TRBD2. The CDR3 sequence is 14 residues long. Germline CDR1 SGHRS, CDR2 YFSETQ. J was trimmed by 2 bases and V by 4 bases; bases with no gene match: 3. The CDR3 DNA sequence: TGCGCCAGCAGCGACGGGAGGCCCTACAATGAGCAGTTCTTC. This translates into CASSDGRPYNEQFF.

The rearrangement joins TRBV7-2 to TRBJ2-5; D is unresolved. The CDR3 length is 16 residues. Trimming shortened V by 5 bases and J by 2 bases, and 18 bases separated the two germline ends. Germline-derived CDR1 and CDR2 are SGHTA and FQGNSA. DNA for the CDR3: TGTGCCAGCAGCCCGCGTGCGAGCAAACGACAAGAGACCCAGTACTTC. Protein sequence: CASSPRASKRQETQYF.

The gene calls are TRBV29-1 and TRBJ2-7; possible D gene TRBD1, 6 bases. Trimming took 7 bases from V and 6 from J, leaving 22 bases between them. CDR1 and CDR2 (germline): SQVTM, ANQGSEA. This CDR3 region has 14 residues. In DNA form, the CDR3 reads TGCAGCGCCCTCGATGGGGGCGCTTTAATCGAGCAGTACTTC. This translates into CSALDGGALIEQYF.

This chain's CDR3 is CASSALGYEQYF. In DNA, the CDR3 is TGTGCCAGCAGTGCACTGGGCTACGAGCAGTACTTC. V and J are TRBV2 and TRBJ2-7; D gene unclear. Trimming took off 4 bases at V and 3 bases at J, with 7 bases between the two ends. The CDR3 covers 12 residues. From germline, CDR1 is SNHLY and CDR2 FYNNEI.

The chain recombines TRBV5-1 with TRBJ2-7; D is unresolved. Germline V CDR1 and CDR2: SGHRS, YFSETQ. The ends were cut back, 2 bases at V and 6 bases at J, with 15 bases in the middle. The CDR3 consists of 14 residues. The CDR3 reads CASSLAPRAVEQYF. Written as DNA, the CDR3 is TGCGCCAGCAGCTTAGCCCCCCGGGCCGTCGAGCAGTACTTC. Variable domain in full (rest from reference TRBV5-1 and TRBJ2-7): KAGVTQTPRYLIKTRGQQVTLSCSPISGHRSVSWYQQTPGQGLQFLFEYFSETQRNKGNFPGRFSGRQFSNSRSEMNVSTLELGDSALYLCASSLAPRAVEQYFGPGTRLTVT.

The chain links TRBV6-4 to TRBJ1-4; no clear D. Germline values: CDR1 MRHNA, CDR2 SNTAGT. V lost 7 bases to trimming and J lost 6 bases, with 15 bases between them. The CDR3 contains 14 residues. CDR3 in DNA: TGTGCCAGCAATGGGCAGGCTAGAGATGAAAAACTGTTTTTT. Translated, it gives CASNGQARDEKLFF.

Points on this clone: Other DNA variants within this sample encode the same CDR3. The chain combines TRBV30 with TRBJ1-6; D call uncertain. From germline, CDR1 is GTSNPN and CDR2 SVGIG (reference sequence). V was clipped by 2 bases and J by 9 bases, with 5 bases between them. The CDR3 sequence is 11 residues long. The CDR3 sequence: CAWSFGSPLHF. The CDR3, as DNA: TGTGCCTGGAGTTTTGGTTCACCCCTCCACTTT.

The genes are TRBV27 and TRBJ1-4, with 8 bases aligning to TRBD1. Germline lookup yields CDR1 MNHEY and CDR2 SMNVEV (reference sequence). V lost 6 bases and J lost 7; bases outside the gene matches: 16. The CDR3 is 17 amino acids. The CDR3 DNA sequence: TGTGCCAGCAGCGAACGATATCGGGACAGGAATAGTGAAAAACTGTTTTTT. It yields the protein CASSERYRDRNSEKLFF.

The J gene is TRBJ1-5, the V gene TRBV18; D might be TRBD1 (5 bases). CDR1 is KGHSH, CDR2 LQKENI, per germline. Trimming took 1 base from V and 5 from J, leaving 12 bases between them. CDR3 length equals 15 residues. The DNA for the CDR3 is TGTGCCAGCTCACCACTCGGGACGGACCATCAGCCCCAGCATTTT. It codes for CASSPLGTDHQPQHF.

This chain's CDR3 is CATSSPEPNEKLFF. The CDR3 DNA is TGTGCCACCAGCAGTCCGGAGCCCAATGAAAAACTGTTTTTT. The V gene is TRBV15, the J gene TRBJ1-4, with D unresolved. This CDR3 spans 14 amino acids. CDR1 and CDR2 (germline): LNHNV, YYDKDF (reference sequence). The germline V and J ends were trimmed by 3 bases and 5 bases, with 10 bases remaining between them.

The chain joins TRBV7-2 to TRBJ2-7; 16 bases are shared with TRBD2. CDR1 SGHTA and CDR2 FQGNSA come from the germline V gene. Trimming at V came to 4 bases and at J to 2 bases, leaving 8 bases not matched to a gene. CDR3 size: 18 residues. The CDR3: CASSSTPGTSGRAYEQYF. CDR3 coding DNA: TGTGCCAGCAGCTCTACCCCCGGGACTAGCGGGAGGGCCTACGAGCAGTACTTC.

The chain links TRBV12-5 to TRBJ2-5; 7 positions agree with TRBD1. Germline V gene data show CDR1 as LGHNT and CDR2 as FRNRAP. V lost 1 base and J lost 2; bases outside the gene matches: 7. The CDR3 contains 16 residues. CDR3 in amino acids: CASGLGVGTAQETQYF. The CDR3, as DNA: TGTGCTAGTGGTTTGGGGGTTGGGACAGCACAAGAGACCCAGTACTTC.